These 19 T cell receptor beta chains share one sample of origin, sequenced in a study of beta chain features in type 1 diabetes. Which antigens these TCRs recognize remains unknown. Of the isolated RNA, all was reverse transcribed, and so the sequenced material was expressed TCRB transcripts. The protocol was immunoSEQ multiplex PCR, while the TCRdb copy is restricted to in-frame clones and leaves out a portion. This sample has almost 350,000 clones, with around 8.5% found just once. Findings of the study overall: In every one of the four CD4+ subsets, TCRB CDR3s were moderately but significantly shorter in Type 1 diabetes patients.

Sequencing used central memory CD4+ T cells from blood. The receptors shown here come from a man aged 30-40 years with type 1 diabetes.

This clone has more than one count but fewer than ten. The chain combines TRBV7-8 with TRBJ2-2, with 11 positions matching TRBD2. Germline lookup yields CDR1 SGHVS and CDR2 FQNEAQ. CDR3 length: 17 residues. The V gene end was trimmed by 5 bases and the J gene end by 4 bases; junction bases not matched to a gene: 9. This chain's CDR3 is CASSPGTSGWATGELFF. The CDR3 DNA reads TGTGCCAGCAGCCCGGGGACTAGCGGATGGGCCACCGGGGAGCTGTTTTTT.

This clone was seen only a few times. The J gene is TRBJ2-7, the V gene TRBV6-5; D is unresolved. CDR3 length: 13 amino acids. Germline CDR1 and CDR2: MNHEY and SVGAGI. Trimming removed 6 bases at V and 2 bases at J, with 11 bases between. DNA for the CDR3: TGTGCCAGCAGAGAGGCCCAGACCTACGAGCAGTACTTC. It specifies CASREAQTYEQYF.

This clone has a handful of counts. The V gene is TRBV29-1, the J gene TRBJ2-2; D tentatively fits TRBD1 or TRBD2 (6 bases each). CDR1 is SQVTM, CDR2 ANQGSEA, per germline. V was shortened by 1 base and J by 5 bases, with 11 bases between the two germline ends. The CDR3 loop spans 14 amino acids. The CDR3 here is CSVEGGAGTGELFF. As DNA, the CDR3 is TGCAGCGTTGAAGGGGGGGCAGGTACCGGGGAGCTGTTTTTT.

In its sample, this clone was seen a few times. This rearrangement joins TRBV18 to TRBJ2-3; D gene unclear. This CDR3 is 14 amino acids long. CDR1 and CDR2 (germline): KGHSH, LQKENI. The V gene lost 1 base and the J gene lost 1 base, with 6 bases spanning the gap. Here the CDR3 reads CASSPHSGTDTQYF. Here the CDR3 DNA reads TGTGCCAGCTCACCACACTCCGGCACAGATACGCAGTATTTT.

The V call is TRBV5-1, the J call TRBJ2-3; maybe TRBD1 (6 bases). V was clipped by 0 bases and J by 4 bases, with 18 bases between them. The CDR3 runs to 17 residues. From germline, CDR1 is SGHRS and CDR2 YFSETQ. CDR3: CASSLAGSRGWADTQYF. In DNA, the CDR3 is TGCGCCAGCAGCTTGGCCGGATCCAGGGGTTGGGCAGATACGCAGTATTTT.

The CDR3 here is CSVDSRRQSTEAFF. In DNA form, the CDR3 reads TGCAGCGTTGATAGCAGAAGGCAAAGCACTGAAGCTTTCTTT. The rearrangement links TRBV29-1 to TRBJ1-1; D remains ambiguous. From germline, CDR1 is SQVTM and CDR2 ANQGSEA. V was cut by 3 bases and J by 4 bases, with 15 bases left in between. This CDR3 is built from 14 residues.

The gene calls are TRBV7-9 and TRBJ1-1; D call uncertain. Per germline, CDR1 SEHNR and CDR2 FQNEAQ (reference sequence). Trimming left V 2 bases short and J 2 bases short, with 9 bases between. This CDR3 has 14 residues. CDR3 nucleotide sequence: TGTGCCAGCAGCTTATTACGGTTAAACACTGAAGCTTTCTTT. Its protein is CASSLLRLNTEAFF.

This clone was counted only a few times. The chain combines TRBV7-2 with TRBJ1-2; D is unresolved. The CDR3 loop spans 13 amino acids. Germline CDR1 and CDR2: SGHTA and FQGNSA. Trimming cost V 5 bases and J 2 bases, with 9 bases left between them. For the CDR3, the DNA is TGTGCCAGCAGCACTTATTTGAACTATGGCTACACCTTC. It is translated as CASSTYLNYGYTF.

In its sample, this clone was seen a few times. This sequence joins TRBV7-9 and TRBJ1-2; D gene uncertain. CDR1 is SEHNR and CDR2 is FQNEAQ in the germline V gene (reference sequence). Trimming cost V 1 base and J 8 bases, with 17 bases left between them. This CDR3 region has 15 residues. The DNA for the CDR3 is TGTGCCAGCAGCTTAGTAGATCCTTCGGGGAACGGCTACACCTTC. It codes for CASSLVDPSGNGYTF.

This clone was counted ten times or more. The CDR3 spells CASSHADAGRNEQFF. CDR3 DNA sequence: TGTGCCAGTAGTCATGCGGACGCGGGCCGCAATGAGCAGTTCTTC. J is TRBJ2-1 and V is TRBV19; maybe TRBD2 (5 bases). Trimming cost V 5 bases and J 6 bases, with 17 bases left between them. The CDR3 is made up of 15 amino acids. Germline V gene lookup returns CDR1 LNHDA and CDR2 SQIVND (reference sequence).

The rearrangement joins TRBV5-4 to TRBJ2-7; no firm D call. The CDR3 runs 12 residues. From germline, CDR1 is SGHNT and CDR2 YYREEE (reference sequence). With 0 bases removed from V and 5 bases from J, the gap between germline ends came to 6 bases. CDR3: CASSLARNEQYF. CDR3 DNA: TGTGCCAGCAGCTTGGCCAGGAACGAGCAGTACTTC.

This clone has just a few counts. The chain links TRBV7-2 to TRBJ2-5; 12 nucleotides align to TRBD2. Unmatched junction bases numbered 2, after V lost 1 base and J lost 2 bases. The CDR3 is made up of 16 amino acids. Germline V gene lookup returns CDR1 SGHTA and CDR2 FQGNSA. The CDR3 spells CASSLGTSGAQETQYF. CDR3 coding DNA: TGTGCCAGCAGCTTAGGGACTAGCGGGGCTCAAGAGACCCAGTACTTC.

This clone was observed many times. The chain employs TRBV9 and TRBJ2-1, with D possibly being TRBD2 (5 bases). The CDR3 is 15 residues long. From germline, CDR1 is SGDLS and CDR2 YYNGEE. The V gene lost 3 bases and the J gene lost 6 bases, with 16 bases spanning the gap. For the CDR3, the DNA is TGTGCCAGCAGCGCTAGGTTGGACTTTGTCAATGAGCAGTTCTTC. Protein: CASSARLDFVNEQFF. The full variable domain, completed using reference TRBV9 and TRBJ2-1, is DSGVTQTPKHLITATGQRVTLRCSPRSGDLSVYWYQQSLDQGLQFLIQYYNGEERAKGNILERFSAQQFPDLHSELNLSSLELGDSALYFCASSARLDFVNEQFFGPGTRLTVL.

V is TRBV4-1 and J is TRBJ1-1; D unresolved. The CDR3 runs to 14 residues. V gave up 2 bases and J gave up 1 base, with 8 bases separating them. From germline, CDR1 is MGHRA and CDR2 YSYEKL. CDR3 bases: TGCGCCAGCAGCCAACCTATAAAGAACACTGAAGCTTTCTTT. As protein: CASSQPIKNTEAFF.

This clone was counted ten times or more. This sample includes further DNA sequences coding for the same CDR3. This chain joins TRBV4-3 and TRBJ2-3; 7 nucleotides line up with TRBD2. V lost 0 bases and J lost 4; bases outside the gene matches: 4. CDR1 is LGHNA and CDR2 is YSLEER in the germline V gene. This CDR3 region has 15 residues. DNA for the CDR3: TGCGCCAGCAGCCAAGAGGGACGGGGGGCAGATACGCAGTATTTT. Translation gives CASSQEGRGADTQYF.

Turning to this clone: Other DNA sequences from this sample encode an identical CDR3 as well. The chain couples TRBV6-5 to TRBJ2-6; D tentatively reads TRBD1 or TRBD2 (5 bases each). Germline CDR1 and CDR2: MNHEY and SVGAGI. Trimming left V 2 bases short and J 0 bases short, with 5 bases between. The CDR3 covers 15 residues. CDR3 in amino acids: CASSYGGSGANVLTF. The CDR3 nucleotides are TGTGCCAGCAGTTACGGGGGCTCTGGGGCCAACGTCCTGACTTTC.

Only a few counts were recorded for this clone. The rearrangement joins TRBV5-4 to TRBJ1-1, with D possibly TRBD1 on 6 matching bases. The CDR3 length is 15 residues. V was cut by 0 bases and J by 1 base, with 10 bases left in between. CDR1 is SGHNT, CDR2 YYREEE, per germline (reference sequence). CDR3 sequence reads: CASSLDGGRNTEAFF. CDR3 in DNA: TGTGCCAGCAGCTTGGATGGGGGCCGGAACACTGAAGCTTTCTTT.

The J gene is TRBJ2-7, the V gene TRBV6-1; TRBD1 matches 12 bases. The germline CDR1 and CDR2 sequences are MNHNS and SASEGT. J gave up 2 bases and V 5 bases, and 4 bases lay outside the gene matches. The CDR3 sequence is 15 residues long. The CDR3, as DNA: TGTGCCAGCAGTTCCGGGACAGGGGGCCCCTACGAGCAGTACTTC. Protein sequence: CASSSGTGGPYEQYF.

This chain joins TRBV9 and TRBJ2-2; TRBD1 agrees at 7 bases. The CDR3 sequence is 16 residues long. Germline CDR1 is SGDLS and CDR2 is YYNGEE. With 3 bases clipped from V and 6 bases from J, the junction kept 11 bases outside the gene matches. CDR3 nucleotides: TGTGCCAGCAGCGAAGTACAGGGGTCCCCCCCCGGGGAGCTGTTTTTT. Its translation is CASSEVQGSPPGELFF.